The clone carrying this T cell receptor (beta chain) was found a few times. Its antigen is not known. TCRdb called the 5' RACE reads again in MiXCR, with one record for every CDR3 protein. The sample has 670,000 or so distinct CDR3 sequences, about 20% seen once. The sample originates from a study of CD8 T cells in ankylosing spondylitis. Study-wide points: Disease-linked clones bore a CD8+ phenotype and were relatively rare in peripheral blood. A TCR beta motif of 7 or 8 highly homologous variants appeared characteristic of ankylosing spondylitis blood.

V lost 10 bases to trimming and J lost 1 base; unmatched junction nucleotides: 8. CDR1 and CDR2 from the germline V gene are MNHEY and SMNVEV (reference sequence). The length of the CDR3 is 16 residues. Sequenced material: blood, either unsorted or a sorted T cell fraction (not recorded which). The gene calls are TRBV27 and TRBJ1-6; 9 bases are shared with TRBD1. This clonotype was sampled from a male donor with ankylosing spondylitis. This CDR3 reads CAILADRGSYNSPLHF. The CDR3 nucleotides are TGTGCCATCCTAGCGGACAGGGGATCCTATAATTCACCCCTCCACTTT.